These T cell receptor beta chains were read from a single sample in a study of blood T cell repertoires in COVID-19. TCRdb's table, derived via immunoSEQ multiplex PCR, lists solely in-frame clones and lacks some. The repertoire includes fewer than 90,000 clones, 84% of them detected once, and around 11% sits in the top ten. Sequencing input: peripheral blood. These receptors all come from a human donor in a cohort sampled during active COVID-19. Each CDR3 is given with its conserved first and last residue. The D gene is left open where the match is weak. Size values are once, few and many counts, or a class for expanded clones, and some rows have none.

d_gene: TRBD2
abundance: NA
j_gene: TRBJ2-6
v_gene: TRBV5-4
CDR3aa: CASSSLAGGISGANVLTF

d_gene: NA
abundance: NA
j_gene: TRBJ1-1
v_gene: TRBV6-6
CDR3aa: CASTNGGVPVSEAFF

d_gene: NA
abundance: NA
j_gene: TRBJ1-6
v_gene: TRBV21-1
CDR3aa: CASSKGGGENSPLHF

d_gene: NA
abundance: NA
j_gene: TRBJ2-7
v_gene: TRBV4-1
CDR3aa: CASSQDSQGGREQYF

d_gene: TRBD2
abundance: NA
j_gene: TRBJ2-7
v_gene: TRBV6-5
CDR3aa: CASSPAGGSYEQYF

d_gene: TRBD1
abundance: NA
j_gene: TRBJ1-2
v_gene: TRBV5-1
CDR3aa: CASSRGIKDGDRQGDGYTF

d_gene: NA
abundance: NA
j_gene: TRBJ2-7
v_gene: TRBV5-1
CDR3aa: CASSSGKSYEQYF

d_gene: TRBD2
abundance: NA
j_gene: TRBJ2-6
v_gene: TRBV27
CDR3aa: CASSKPGLAGSGANVLTF

d_gene: TRBD1
abundance: NA
j_gene: TRBJ1-2
v_gene: TRBV5-6
CDR3aa: CASSSYYRGEDYGYTF

d_gene: TRBD2
abundance: NA
j_gene: TRBJ2-1
v_gene: TRBV3-1/TRBV3-2
CDR3aa: CASSAGAGGYNEQFF

d_gene: NA
abundance: NA
j_gene: TRBJ1-2
v_gene: TRBV11-2
CDR3aa: CASGRDDYGYTF

d_gene: NA
abundance: NA
j_gene: TRBJ1-6
v_gene: TRBV28
CDR3aa: CASTSRGQSYNSPLHF

d_gene: NA
abundance: NA
j_gene: TRBJ2-3
v_gene: TRBV7-2
CDR3aa: CASSSPNSGVGDTQYF

d_gene: NA
abundance: NA
j_gene: TRBJ2-1
v_gene: TRBV19
CDR3aa: CASGTRYNEQFF

d_gene: TRBD2
abundance: NA
j_gene: TRBJ2-7
v_gene: TRBV11-2
CDR3aa: CASSPPPAGGRYEQYF

d_gene: TRBD2
abundance: NA
j_gene: TRBJ2-3
v_gene: TRBV3-1/TRBV3-2
CDR3aa: CASSRTSGGPTDTQYF

d_gene: NA
abundance: NA
j_gene: TRBJ1-4
v_gene: TRBV3-1/TRBV3-2
CDR3aa: CASPLRQVNEKLFF

d_gene: NA
abundance: NA
j_gene: TRBJ1-1
v_gene: TRBV2
CDR3aa: CASNRVNTEAFF

d_gene: TRBD2
abundance: NA
j_gene: TRBJ2-7
v_gene: TRBV27
CDR3aa: CASSPLAGGSYEQYF

d_gene: NA
abundance: NA
j_gene: TRBJ2-3
v_gene: TRBV29-1
CDR3aa: CSVGAGTSTDTQYF

d_gene: NA
abundance: NA
j_gene: TRBJ2-5
v_gene: TRBV3-1/TRBV3-2
CDR3aa: CASSQNRETQYF

d_gene: TRBD2
abundance: NA
j_gene: TRBJ2-3
v_gene: TRBV5-4
CDR3aa: CASSLGGGLAQNTQYF

d_gene: NA
abundance: NA
j_gene: TRBJ1-2
v_gene: TRBV4-2
CDR3aa: CASSHLGGGYTF

d_gene: TRBD2
abundance: NA
j_gene: TRBJ2-1
v_gene: TRBV6-4
CDR3aa: CASSFSGGDFRNEQFF

d_gene: NA
abundance: few
j_gene: TRBJ2-7
v_gene: TRBV6-2/TRBV6-3
CDR3aa: CASSYTRNEQYF

d_gene: NA
abundance: NA
j_gene: TRBJ1-2
v_gene: TRBV9
CDR3aa: CASSAPRSRVNYGYTF

d_gene: TRBD1
abundance: NA
j_gene: TRBJ2-1
v_gene: TRBV5-1
CDR3aa: CASSSPGTGRNEQFF

d_gene: NA
abundance: NA
j_gene: TRBJ2-1
v_gene: TRBV19
CDR3aa: CASSRGGGEGWGEQFF

d_gene: TRBD2
abundance: NA
j_gene: TRBJ2-3
v_gene: TRBV27
CDR3aa: CASSFAGLAGGEDTQYF

d_gene: NA
abundance: NA
j_gene: TRBJ1-1
v_gene: TRBV18
CDR3aa: CASSPQQGYTEAFF

d_gene: TRBD2
abundance: NA
j_gene: TRBJ2-7
v_gene: TRBV20-1
CDR3aa: CSRAGAAEQYF

d_gene: TRBD2
abundance: NA
j_gene: TRBJ2-1
v_gene: TRBV30
CDR3aa: CAWSSRLAGEYNEQFF

d_gene: TRBD2
abundance: once
j_gene: TRBJ2-1
v_gene: TRBV7-3
CDR3aa: CASSSPLGLAGSNEQFF

d_gene: NA
abundance: NA
j_gene: TRBJ1-4
v_gene: TRBV2
CDR3aa: CASIQPTNEKLFF

d_gene: NA
abundance: NA
j_gene: TRBJ1-5
v_gene: TRBV3-1/TRBV3-2
CDR3aa: CASSQEGGGNQPQHF

d_gene: TRBD1
abundance: once
j_gene: TRBJ1-2
v_gene: TRBV6-5
CDR3aa: CASRGQVNYGYTF

d_gene: NA
abundance: NA
j_gene: TRBJ2-1
v_gene: TRBV19
CDR3aa: CARPDPLARGDNEQFF

d_gene: TRBD2
abundance: NA
j_gene: TRBJ2-3
v_gene: TRBV4-2
CDR3aa: CASSPQTSGGASGTDTQYF

d_gene: TRBD1
abundance: NA
j_gene: TRBJ1-6
v_gene: TRBV30
CDR3aa: CAWSAGTENSPLHF

d_gene: NA
abundance: NA
j_gene: TRBJ2-7
v_gene: TRBV10-3
CDR3aa: CAISESGGSAVEQYF

d_gene: NA
abundance: NA
j_gene: TRBJ1-6
v_gene: TRBV5-1
CDR3aa: CASSYRVGSPLHF

d_gene: NA
abundance: NA
j_gene: TRBJ2-5
v_gene: TRBV12-1
CDR3aa: CASSLGPTSGQTQYF

d_gene: TRBD1
abundance: NA
j_gene: TRBJ2-7
v_gene: TRBV11-3
CDR3aa: CASSRDSSYEQYF

d_gene: NA
abundance: NA
j_gene: TRBJ1-5
v_gene: TRBV6-4
CDR3aa: CANYSENQPQHF